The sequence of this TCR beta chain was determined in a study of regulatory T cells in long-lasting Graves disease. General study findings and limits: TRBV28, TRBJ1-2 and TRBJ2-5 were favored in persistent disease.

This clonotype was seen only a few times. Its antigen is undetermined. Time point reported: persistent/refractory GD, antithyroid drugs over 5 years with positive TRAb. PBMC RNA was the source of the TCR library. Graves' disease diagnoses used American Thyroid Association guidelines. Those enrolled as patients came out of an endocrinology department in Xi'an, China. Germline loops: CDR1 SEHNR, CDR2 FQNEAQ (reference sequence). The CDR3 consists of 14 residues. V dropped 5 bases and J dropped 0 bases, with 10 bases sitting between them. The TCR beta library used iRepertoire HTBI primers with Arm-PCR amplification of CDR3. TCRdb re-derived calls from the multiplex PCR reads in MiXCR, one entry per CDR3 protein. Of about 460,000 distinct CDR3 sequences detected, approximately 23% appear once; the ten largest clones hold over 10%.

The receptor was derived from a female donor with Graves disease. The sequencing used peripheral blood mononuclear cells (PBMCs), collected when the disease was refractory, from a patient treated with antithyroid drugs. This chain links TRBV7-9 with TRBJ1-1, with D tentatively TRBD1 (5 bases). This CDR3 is CASSAQTVNTEAFF. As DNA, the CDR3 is TGTGCCAGCAGCGCCCAGACAGTGAACACTGAAGCTTTCTTT.